The next 2 T cell receptor beta chains were all read from a single sample in a study of OX40 agonist ivuxolimab in advanced cancers. Assay used: immunoSEQ multiplex PCR; TCRdb lists only in-frame clones, some missing. The table lists 90,000 to 130,000 clones, approximately 89% of them singletons. The specimen was CD4+ or CD8+ T cells sorted from blood, collected in a trial of the OX40 agonist ivuxolimab. These receptors were collected from an adult with an advanced solid tumor such as melanoma, head and neck, liver or kidney cancer.

The rearrangement links TRBV30 to TRBJ1-2; 10 bases map to TRBD1. The CDR3 runs 17 residues. CDR1 is GTSNPN, CDR2 SVGIG, per germline (reference sequence). V lost 1 base to trimming and J lost 3 bases; unmatched junction nucleotides: 11. The CDR3 DNA sequence: TGTGCCTGGAGTGCCCATATAGACAGGGGGCGGTACTATGGCTACACCTTC. As protein: CAWSAHIDRGRYYGYTF.

The CDR3 sequence: CASSDRTGAFGETQYF. CDR3 DNA: TGTGCCAGCAGCGACCGGACAGGGGCCTTCGGGGAGACCCAGTACTTC. The rearrangement links TRBV5-8 to TRBJ2-5; 9 nucleotides agree with TRBD1. V lost 4 bases and J lost 5; bases outside the gene matches: 12. Germline V gene data show CDR1 as SGHTS and CDR2 as YDEGEE. This CDR3 is built from 16 residues.